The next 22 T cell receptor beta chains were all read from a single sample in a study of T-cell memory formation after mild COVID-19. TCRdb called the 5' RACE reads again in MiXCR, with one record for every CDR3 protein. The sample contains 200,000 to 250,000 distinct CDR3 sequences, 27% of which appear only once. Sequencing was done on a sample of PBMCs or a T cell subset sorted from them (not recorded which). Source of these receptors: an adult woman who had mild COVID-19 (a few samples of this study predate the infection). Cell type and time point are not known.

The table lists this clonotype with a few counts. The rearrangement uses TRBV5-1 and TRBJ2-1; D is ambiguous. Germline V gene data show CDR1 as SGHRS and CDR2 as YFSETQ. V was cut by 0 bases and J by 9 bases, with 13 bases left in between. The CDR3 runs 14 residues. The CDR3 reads CASSLEILGSEQFF. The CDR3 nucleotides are TGCGCCAGCAGCTTGGAGATATTGGGATCTGAGCAGTTCTTC.

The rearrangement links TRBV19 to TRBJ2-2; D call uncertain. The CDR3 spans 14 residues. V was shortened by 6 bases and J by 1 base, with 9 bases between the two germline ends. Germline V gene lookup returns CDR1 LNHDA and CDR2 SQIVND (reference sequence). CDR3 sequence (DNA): TGTGCCAGTAGCCGAGGAGTGAACACCGGGGAGCTGTTTTTT. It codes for CASSRGVNTGELFF.

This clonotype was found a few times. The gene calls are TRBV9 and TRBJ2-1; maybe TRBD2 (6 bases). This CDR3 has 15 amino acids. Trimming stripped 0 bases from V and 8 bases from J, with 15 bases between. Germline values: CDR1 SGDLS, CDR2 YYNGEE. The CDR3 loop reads CASSVVEGTSDEQFF. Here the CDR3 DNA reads TGTGCCAGCAGCGTAGTGGAGGGGACCAGCGATGAGCAGTTCTTC.

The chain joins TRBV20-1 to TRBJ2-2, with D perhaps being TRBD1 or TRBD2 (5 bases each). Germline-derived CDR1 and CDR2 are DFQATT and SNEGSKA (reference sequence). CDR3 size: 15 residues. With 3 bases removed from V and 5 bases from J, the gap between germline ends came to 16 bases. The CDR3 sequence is CSARGGGRSTGELFF. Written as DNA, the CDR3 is TGCAGTGCTAGGGGTGGGGGTCGTTCGACCGGGGAGCTGTTTTTT.

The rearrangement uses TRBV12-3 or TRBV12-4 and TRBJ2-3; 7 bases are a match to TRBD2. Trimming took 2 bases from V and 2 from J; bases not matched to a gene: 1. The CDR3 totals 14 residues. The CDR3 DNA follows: TGTGCCAGCAGTTTACTAGCGGCCACAGATACGCAGTATTTT. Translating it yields CASSLLAATDTQYF.

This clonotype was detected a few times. The CDR3 sequence is CASSLSTGFSGRALITDTQYF. DNA for the CDR3: TGTGCCAGCAGCTTATCGACGGGCTTTAGCGGGAGGGCCTTAATCACAGATACGCAGTATTTT. This chain connects TRBV7-2 to TRBJ2-3; TRBD2 agrees at 11 bases. V shed 2 bases, J shed 2 bases, and the junction held 18 bases outside the gene matches. The CDR3 is made up of 21 amino acids. Germline V gene sequence: CDR1 SGHTA, CDR2 FQGNSA.

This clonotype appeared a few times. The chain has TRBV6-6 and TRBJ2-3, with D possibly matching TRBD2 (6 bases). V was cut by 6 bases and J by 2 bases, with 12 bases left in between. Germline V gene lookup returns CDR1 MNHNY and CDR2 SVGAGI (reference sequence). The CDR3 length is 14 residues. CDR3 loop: CASRSGRPTDTQYF. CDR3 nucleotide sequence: TGTGCCAGCAGATCCGGGAGACCCACAGATACGCAGTATTTT.

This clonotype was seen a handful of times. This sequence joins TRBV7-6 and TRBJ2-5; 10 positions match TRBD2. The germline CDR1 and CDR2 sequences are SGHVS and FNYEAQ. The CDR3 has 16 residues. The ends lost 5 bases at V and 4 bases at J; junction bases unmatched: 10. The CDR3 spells CASSPLSGRVTETQYF. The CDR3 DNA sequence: TGTGCCAGCAGCCCCCTGAGCGGGAGGGTAACAGAGACCCAGTACTTC. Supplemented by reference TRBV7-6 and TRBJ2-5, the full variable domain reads GAGVSQSPRYKVTKRGQDVALRCDPISGHVSLYWYRQALGQGPEFLTYFNYEAQQDKSGLPNDRFSAERPEGSISTLTIQRTEQRDSAMYRCASSPLSGRVTETQYFGPGTRLLVL.

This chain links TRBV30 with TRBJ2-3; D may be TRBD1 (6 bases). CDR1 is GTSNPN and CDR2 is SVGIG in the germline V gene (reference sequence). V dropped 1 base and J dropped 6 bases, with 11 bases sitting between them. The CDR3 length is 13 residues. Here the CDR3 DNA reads TGTGCCTGGAGTGACAGGGCCGGGGATACGCAGTATTTT. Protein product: CAWSDRAGDTQYF.

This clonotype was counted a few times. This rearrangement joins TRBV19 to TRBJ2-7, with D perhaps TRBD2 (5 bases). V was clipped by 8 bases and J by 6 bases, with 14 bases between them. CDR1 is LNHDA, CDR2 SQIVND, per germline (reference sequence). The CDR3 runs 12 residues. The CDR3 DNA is TGTGCCAGTTCCCACGGTGGAGGCGAGCAGTACTTC. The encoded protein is CASSHGGGEQYF.

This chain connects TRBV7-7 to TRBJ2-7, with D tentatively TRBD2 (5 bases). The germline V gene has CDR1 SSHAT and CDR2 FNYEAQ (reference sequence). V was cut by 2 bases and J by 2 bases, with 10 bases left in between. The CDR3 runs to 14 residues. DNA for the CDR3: TGTGCCAGCAGCTTATCGACTACCGCCTACGAGCAGTACTTC. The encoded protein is CASSLSTTAYEQYF.

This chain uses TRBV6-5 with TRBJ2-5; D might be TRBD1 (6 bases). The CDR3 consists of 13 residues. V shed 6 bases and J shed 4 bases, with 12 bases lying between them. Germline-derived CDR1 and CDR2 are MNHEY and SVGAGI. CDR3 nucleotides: TGTGCCAGCAGGGGACATCTACGAGAGACCCAGTACTTC. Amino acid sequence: CASRGHLRETQYF.

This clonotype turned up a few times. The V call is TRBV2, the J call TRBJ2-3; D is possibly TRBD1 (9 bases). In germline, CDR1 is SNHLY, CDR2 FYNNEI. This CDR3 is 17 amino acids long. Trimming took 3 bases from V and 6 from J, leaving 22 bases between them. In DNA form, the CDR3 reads TGTGCCAGCAGTGAGGTAGCGGGACAGGGTGTCGGTGATACGCAGTATTTT. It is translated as CASSEVAGQGVGDTQYF.

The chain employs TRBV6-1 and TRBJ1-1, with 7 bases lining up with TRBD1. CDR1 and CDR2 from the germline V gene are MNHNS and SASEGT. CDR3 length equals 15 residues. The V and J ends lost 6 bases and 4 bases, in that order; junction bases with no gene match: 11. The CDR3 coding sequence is TGTGCCAGCAGAACCACACAGGGGCTGGGCACTGAAGCTTTCTTT. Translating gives CASRTTQGLGTEAFF.

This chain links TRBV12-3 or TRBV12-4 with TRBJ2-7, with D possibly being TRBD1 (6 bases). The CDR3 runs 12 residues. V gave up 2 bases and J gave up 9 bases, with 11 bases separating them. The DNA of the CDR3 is TGTGCCAGCAGTTTACCAGGACAGCGGCAGTACTTC. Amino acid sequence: CASSLPGQRQYF.

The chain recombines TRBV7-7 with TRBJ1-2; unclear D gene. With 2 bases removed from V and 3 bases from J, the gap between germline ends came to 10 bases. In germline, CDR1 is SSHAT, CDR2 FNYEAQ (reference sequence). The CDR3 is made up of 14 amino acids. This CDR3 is CASSLPLRDYGYTF. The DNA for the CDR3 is TGTGCCAGCAGCTTACCCCTCCGGGACTATGGCTACACCTTC.

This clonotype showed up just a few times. The CDR3 is CASSPRAGGHYEQYF. Written as DNA, the CDR3 is TGTGCCAGCAGCCCAAGAGCGGGGGGCCACTACGAGCAGTACTTC. The chain recombines TRBV4-2 with TRBJ2-7; 9 bases map to TRBD2. The J segment lost 3 bases and the V segment lost 4 bases, leaving 7 bases of the junction unmatched. This CDR3 region has 15 residues. Germline CDR1 is LGHNA and CDR2 is YNFKEQ.

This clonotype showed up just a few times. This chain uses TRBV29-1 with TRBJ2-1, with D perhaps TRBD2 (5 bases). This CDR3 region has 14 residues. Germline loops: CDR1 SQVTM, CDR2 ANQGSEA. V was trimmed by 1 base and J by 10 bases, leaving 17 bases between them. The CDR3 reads CSVEVQLSPGEQFF. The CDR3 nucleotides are TGCAGCGTTGAAGTCCAACTGTCACCGGGGGAGCAGTTCTTC.

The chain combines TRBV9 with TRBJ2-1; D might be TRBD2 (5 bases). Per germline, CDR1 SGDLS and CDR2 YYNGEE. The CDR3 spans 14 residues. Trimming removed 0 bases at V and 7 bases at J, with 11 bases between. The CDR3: CASSVDRGRNEQFF. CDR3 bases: TGTGCCAGCAGCGTAGATCGAGGGCGGAATGAGCAGTTCTTC.

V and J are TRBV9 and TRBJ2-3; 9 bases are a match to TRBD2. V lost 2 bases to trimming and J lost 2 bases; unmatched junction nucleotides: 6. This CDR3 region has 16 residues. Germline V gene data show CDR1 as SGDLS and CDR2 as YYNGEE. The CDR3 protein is CASSVGSSGNTDTQYF. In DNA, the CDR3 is TGTGCCAGCAGCGTTGGTTCTAGCGGGAACACAGATACGCAGTATTTT.

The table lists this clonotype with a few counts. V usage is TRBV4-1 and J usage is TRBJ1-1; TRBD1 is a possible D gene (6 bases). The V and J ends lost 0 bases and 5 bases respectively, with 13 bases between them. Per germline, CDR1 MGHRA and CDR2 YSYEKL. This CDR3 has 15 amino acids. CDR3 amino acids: CASSQEVARGTEAFF. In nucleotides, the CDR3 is TGCGCCAGCAGCCAAGAAGTGGCGAGGGGGACTGAAGCTTTCTTT.

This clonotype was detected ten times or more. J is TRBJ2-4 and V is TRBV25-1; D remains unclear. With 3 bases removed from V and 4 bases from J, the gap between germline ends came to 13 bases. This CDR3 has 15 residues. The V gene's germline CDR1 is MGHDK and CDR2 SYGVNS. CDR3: CASSEGSVSKNIQYF. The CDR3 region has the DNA TGTGCCAGCAGTGAGGGTTCGGTTTCGAAAAACATTCAGTACTTC.